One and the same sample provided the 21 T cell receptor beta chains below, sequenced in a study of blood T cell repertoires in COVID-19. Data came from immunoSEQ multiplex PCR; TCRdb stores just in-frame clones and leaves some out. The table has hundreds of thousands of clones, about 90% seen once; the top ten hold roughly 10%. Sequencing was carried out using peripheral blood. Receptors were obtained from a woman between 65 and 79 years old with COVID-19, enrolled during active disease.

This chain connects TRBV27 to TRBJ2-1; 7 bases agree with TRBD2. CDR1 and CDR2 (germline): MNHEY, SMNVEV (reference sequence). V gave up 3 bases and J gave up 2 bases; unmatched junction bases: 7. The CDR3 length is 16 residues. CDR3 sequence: CASSFGGSLPYNEQFF. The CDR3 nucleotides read TGTGCCAGCAGTTTTGGCGGGAGTCTTCCCTACAATGAGCAGTTCTTC.

The CDR3 loop is CASSLSGSSYNEQFF. The CDR3 region has the DNA TGTGCCAGCAGCCTCAGCGGGAGCTCCTACAATGAGCAGTTCTTC. The genes are TRBV5-4 and TRBJ2-1, with TRBD2 matching over 8 bases. The junction had 3 bases not matched to a gene; V was cut back by 4 bases and J by 0 bases. Germline V CDR1 and CDR2: SGHNT, YYREEE (reference sequence). This CDR3 has 15 amino acids.

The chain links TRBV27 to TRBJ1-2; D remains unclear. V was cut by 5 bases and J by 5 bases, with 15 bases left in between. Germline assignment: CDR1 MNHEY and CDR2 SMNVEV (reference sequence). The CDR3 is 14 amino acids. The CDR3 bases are TGTGCCAGCAGTAATACATCTGTCGGGTATGGCTACACCTTC. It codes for CASSNTSVGYGYTF.

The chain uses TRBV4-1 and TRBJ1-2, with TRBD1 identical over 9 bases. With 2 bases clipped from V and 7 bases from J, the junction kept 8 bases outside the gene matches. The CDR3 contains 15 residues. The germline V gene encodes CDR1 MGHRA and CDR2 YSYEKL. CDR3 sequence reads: CASSQRQGGTAGYTF. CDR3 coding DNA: TGCGCCAGCAGCCAACGACAGGGGGGAACGGCTGGCTACACCTTC.

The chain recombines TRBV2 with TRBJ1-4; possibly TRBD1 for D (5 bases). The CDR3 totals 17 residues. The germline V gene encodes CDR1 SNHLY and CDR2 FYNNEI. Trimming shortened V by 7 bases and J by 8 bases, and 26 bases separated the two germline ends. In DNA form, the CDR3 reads TGTGCCAGCACCCTCACGGGGGGAAGAAACGGAGGCGAAAAACTGTTTTTT. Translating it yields CASTLTGGRNGGEKLFF.

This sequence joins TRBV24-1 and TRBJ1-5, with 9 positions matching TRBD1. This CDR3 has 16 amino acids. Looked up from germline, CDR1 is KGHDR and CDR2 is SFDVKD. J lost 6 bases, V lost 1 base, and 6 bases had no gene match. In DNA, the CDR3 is TGTGCCACCAGTGATTTAAGGACAGGGGATGGTCAGCCCCAGCATTTT. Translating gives CATSDLRTGDGQPQHF.

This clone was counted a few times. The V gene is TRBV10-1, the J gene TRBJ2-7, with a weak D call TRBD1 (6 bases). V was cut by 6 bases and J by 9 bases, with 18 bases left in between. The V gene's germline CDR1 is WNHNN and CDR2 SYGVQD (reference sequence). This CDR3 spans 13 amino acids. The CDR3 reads CASRSTGLGGQYF. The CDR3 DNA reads TGCGCCAGCAGGTCAACAGGGTTAGGTGGGCAGTACTTC.

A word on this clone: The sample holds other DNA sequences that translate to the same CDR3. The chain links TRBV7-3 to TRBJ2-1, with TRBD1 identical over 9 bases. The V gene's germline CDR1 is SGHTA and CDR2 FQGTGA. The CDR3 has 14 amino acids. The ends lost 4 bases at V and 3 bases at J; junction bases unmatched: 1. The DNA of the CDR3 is TGTGCCAGCAGCTCGGGACAGGGCTACAATGAGCAGTTCTTC. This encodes CASSSGQGYNEQFF.

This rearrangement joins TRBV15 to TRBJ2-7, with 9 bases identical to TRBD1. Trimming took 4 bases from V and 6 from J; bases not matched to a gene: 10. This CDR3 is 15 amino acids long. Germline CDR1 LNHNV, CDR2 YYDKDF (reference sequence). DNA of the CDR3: TGTGCCACCAGCACCGGGACAGGGCGAGCGGGCGAGCAGTACTTC. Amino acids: CATSTGTGRAGEQYF.

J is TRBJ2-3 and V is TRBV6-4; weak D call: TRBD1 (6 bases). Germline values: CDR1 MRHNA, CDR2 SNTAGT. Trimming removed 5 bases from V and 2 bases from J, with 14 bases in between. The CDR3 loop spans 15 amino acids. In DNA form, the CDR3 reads TGTGCCAGCAGTACAGGGATTTCTATCACAGATACGCAGTATTTT. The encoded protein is CASSTGISITDTQYF.

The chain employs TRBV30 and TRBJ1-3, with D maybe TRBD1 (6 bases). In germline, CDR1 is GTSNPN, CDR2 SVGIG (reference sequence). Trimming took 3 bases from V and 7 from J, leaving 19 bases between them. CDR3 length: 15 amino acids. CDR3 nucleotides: TGTGCCTGGAGGGAACAGGGATTCGGGTCGAACACCATATATTTT. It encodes CAWREQGFGSNTIYF.

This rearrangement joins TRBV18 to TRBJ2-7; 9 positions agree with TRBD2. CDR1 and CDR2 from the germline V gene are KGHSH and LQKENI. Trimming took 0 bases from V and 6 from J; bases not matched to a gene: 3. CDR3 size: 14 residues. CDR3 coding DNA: TGTGCCAGCTCACCACCTGCGGGAGGGGGCGAGCAGTACTTC. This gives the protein CASSPPAGGGEQYF.

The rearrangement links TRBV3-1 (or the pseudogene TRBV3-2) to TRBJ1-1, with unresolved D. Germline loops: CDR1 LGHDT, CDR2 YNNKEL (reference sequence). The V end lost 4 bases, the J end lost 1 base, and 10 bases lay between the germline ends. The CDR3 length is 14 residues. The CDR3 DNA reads TGTGCCAGCAGCCCTCGTTCGGGGAACACTGAAGCTTTCTTT. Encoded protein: CASSPRSGNTEAFF.

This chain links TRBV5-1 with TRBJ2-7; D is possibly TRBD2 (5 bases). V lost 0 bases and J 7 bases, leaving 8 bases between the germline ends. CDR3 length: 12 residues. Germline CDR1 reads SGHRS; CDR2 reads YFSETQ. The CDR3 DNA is TGCGCCAGCAGCTTGGTCGGGGAAGAGCAGTACTTC. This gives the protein CASSLVGEEQYF.

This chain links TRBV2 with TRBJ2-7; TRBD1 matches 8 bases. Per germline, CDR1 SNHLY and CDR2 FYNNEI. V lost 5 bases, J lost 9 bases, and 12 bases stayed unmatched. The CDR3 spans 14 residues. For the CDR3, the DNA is TGTGCCAGCAGTCAGTCCCGGGACAGGTCCGGGCAGTACTTC. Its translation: CASSQSRDRSGQYF.

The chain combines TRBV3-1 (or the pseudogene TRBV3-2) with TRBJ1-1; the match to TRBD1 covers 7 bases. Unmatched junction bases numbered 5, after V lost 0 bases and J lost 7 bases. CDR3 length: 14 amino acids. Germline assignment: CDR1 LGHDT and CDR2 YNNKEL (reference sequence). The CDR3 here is CASSQDVRGYEAFF. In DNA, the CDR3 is TGTGCCAGCAGCCAAGACGTCAGGGGGTATGAAGCTTTCTTT.

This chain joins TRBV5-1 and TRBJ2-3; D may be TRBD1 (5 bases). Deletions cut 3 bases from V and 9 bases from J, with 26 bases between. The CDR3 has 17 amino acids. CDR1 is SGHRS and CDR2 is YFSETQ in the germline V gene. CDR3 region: CASSSSVQGTDTGTQYF. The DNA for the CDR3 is TGCGCCAGCAGCTCGTCGGTCCAGGGTACAGATACTGGGACGCAGTATTTT. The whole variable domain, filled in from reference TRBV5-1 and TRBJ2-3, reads KAGVTQTPRYLIKTRGQQVTLSCSPISGHRSVSWYQQTPGQGLQFLFEYFSETQRNKGNFPGRFSGRQFSNSRSEMNVSTLELGDSALYLCASSSSVQGTDTGTQYFGPGTRLTVL.

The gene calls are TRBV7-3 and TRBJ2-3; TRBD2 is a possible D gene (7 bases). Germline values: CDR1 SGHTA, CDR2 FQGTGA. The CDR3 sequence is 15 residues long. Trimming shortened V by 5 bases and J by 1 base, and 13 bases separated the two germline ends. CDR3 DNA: TGTGCCAGCAGCCCCCAAGGGGGGGGCACAGATACGCAGTATTTT. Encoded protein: CASSPQGGGTDTQYF. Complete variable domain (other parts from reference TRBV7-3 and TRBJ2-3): GAGVSQTPSNKVTEKGKYVELRCDPISGHTALYWYRQSLGQGPEFLIYFQGTGAADDSGLPNDRFFAVRPEGSVSTLKIQRTERGDSAVYLCASSPQGGGTDTQYFGPGTRLTVL.

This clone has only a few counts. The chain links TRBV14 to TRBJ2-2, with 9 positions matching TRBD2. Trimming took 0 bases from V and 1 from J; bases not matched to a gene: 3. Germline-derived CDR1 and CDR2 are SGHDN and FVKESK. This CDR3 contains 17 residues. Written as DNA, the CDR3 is TGTGCCAGCAGCCAAGAACTAGCGGGTTTGAACACCGGGGAGCTGTTTTTT. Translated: CASSQELAGLNTGELFF.

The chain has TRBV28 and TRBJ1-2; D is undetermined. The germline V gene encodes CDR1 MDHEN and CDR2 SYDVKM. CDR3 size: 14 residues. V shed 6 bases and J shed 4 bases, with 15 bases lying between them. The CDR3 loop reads CASRYSMSGYGYTF. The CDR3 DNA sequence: TGTGCCAGCAGATACAGCATGAGTGGCTATGGCTACACCTTC.

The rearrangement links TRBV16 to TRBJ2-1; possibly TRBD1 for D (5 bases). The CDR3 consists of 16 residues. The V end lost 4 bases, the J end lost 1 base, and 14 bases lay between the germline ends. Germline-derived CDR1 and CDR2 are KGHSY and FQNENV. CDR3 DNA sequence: TGTGCCAGCAGCCCTCAACAGGTCTGGTCCTACAATGAGCAGTTCTTC. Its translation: CASSPQQVWSYNEQFF.